A selection of T cell receptor beta chains follows, all from one sample in a study of response to subunit inactivated influenza vaccine. In TCRdb, the RT-PCR reads were re-called with MiXCR into one record per CDR3 protein. The repertoire has around 170,000 distinct CDR3 sequences, 9.5% to 12% of them found once; the top ten carry around 40%. The source was CD8+ T cells sorted from PBMCs, collected roughly 24 months after vaccination. These receptors were collected from a man aged 50 to 69 who received an inactivated influenza vaccine. Both conserved end residues are part of each CDR3. The order of the fields is V gene, clone size, D gene, J gene, CDR3 protein, CDR3 DNA. The D gene is left open where the match is weak. Clone size is stated in some rows and not others, as once, few, many or a class when expanded.

v_call: TRBV28
clone_size: -
d_call: TRBD2
j_call: TRBJ2-2
cdr3_aa: CASTPGLALAGELFF
cdr3_nt: TGTGCCAGCACCCCGGGACTAGCGTTAGCCGGGGAGCTGTTTTTT

v_call: TRBV7-8
clone_size: -
d_call: TRBD1
j_call: TRBJ2-1
cdr3_aa: CASSLRDRVNEQFF
cdr3_nt: TGTGCCAGCAGCTTACGGGACAGGGTAAATGAGCAGTTCTTC

v_call: TRBV5-4
clone_size: -
d_call: -
j_call: TRBJ2-7
cdr3_aa: CASSYQRGAYEQYF
cdr3_nt: TGTGCCAGCAGCTATCAGAGGGGAGCCTACGAGCAGTACTTC

v_call: TRBV4-1
clone_size: -
d_call: TRBD1
j_call: TRBJ1-1
cdr3_aa: CASSQEGQAYTEAFF
cdr3_nt: TGCGCCAGCAGCCAGGAGGGACAGGCGTACACTGAAGCTTTCTTT

v_call: TRBV7-8
clone_size: many
d_call: -
j_call: TRBJ1-1
cdr3_aa: CASSFSGPGAEAFF
cdr3_nt: TGTGCCAGCAGCTTTAGCGGCCCAGGGGCTGAAGCTTTCTTT

v_call: TRBV6-5
clone_size: many
d_call: TRBD2
j_call: TRBJ2-7
cdr3_aa: CASSRGLAGIVEQYF
cdr3_nt: TGTGCCAGCAGTCGGGGGCTAGCGGGGATTGTCGAGCAGTACTTC

v_call: TRBV5-6
clone_size: few
d_call: -
j_call: TRBJ2-5
cdr3_aa: CASSLVLQETQYF
cdr3_nt: TGTGCCAGCAGCTTGGTCCTTCAAGAGACCCAGTACTTC

v_call: TRBV7-6
clone_size: few
d_call: TRBD1
j_call: TRBJ2-1
cdr3_aa: CASSLSPPSRDRVHNEQFF
cdr3_nt: TGTGCCAGCAGCTTATCCCCCCCGTCCCGGGACAGGGTCCACAATGAGCAGTTCTTC

v_call: TRBV20-1
clone_size: -
d_call: -
j_call: TRBJ2-1
cdr3_aa: CSAGVSRSPYYNEQFF
cdr3_nt: TGCAGTGCTGGCGTGTCGCGGAGCCCTTACTACAATGAGCAGTTCTTC

v_call: TRBV20-1
clone_size: few
d_call: -
j_call: TRBJ2-7
cdr3_aa: CSARDLGGGVSYEQYF
cdr3_nt: TGCAGTGCTAGAGATTTAGGGGGGGGAGTGTCCTACGAGCAGTACTTC

v_call: TRBV20-1
clone_size: few
d_call: TRBD2
j_call: TRBJ2-7
cdr3_aa: CSAGLVADF
cdr3_nt: TGCAGTGCTGGACTAGTCGCGGACTTC

v_call: TRBV7-8
clone_size: many
d_call: -
j_call: TRBJ2-7
cdr3_aa: CASSERGVPLYEQYF
cdr3_nt: TGTGCCAGCAGCGAGAGGGGGGTCCCACTCTACGAGCAGTACTTC

v_call: TRBV19
clone_size: -
d_call: -
j_call: TRBJ1-2
cdr3_aa: CASSIDGQSTNYGYTF
cdr3_nt: TGTGCCAGTAGTATAGACGGACAGTCAACTAACTATGGCTACACCTTC